This T cell receptor (beta chain) was documented in a study of T cell repertoires in cytomegalovirus infection. In TCRdb, the reads were re-called with MiXCR into one record per CDR3 protein. The profile covers 250,000 to 300,000 distinct CDR3 sequences, with over 15% appearing a single time and about 45% taken by the ten largest. This clonotype was picked up many times. Trimming removed 4 bases from V and 1 base from J; junction bases left unmatched: 4. This CDR3 has 15 amino acids. Germline V gene sequence: CDR1 SGHVS, CDR2 FQNEAQ. This receptor was obtained from a human donor in good health (CMV status not recorded). Some clones in this sample may be carry-over from other donors' samples. Sequenced input: CD8+ T cells from PBMCs. The chain carries TRBV7-8 and TRBJ1-2; 9 positions agree with TRBD1. DNA for the CDR3: TGTGCCAGCAGCTCATGGGACAGGGATAACTATGGCTACACCTTC. Protein: CASSSWDRDNYGYTF.